The rows below give T cell receptor beta chains drawn from one sample of a study of T cells after yellow fever vaccination. One entry per CDR3 protein results from TCRdb running MiXCR on the 5' RACE reads. The data contain about 160,000 distinct CDR3 sequences, around 8.5% of them singletons. The sample consisted of CD8+ T cells sorted from PBMCs, taken 45 days after the yellow fever booster vaccination. The receptors come from a man younger than 30 who received the YFV17D yellow fever vaccine. Both conserved end residues are part of each CDR3. The D gene is left open where the match is weak. Size values are once, few and many counts, or a class for expanded clones, and some rows have none.

V: TRBV7-9; size: many; D: TRBD1; J: TRBJ2-1; DNA: TGTGCCAGCAGCTCCGGGGACAGGGGGTTCTCCTACAATGAGCAGTTCTTC; CDR3: CASSSGDRGFSYNEQFF
V: TRBV9; size: few; D: TRBD1; J: TRBJ2-5; DNA: TGTGCCAGCAGCACGACAGGGACAGAGACCCAGTACTTC; CDR3: CASSTTGTETQYF
V: TRBV6-5; size: .; D: TRBD1; J: TRBJ1-1; DNA: TGTGCCACCAGGGGGGGGAGTATTGCTGAAGCTTTCTTT; CDR3: CATRGGSIAEAFF
V: TRBV20-1; size: .; D: .; J: TRBJ1-4; DNA: TGCAGTGCTATCTCTGACACGGATAATGAAAAACTGTTTTTT; CDR3: CSAISDTDNEKLFF
V: TRBV6-5; size: many; D: TRBD1; J: TRBJ1-2; DNA: TGTGCCAGCAGTTCAGACAGGGTCTATGGCTACACCTTC; CDR3: CASSSDRVYGYTF
V: TRBV9; size: few; D: .; J: TRBJ1-1; DNA: TGTGCCAGCAGCGACGAACACCCTGAAGCTTTCTTT; CDR3: CASSDEHPEAFF
V: TRBV6-2/TRBV6-3; size: few; D: TRBD2; J: TRBJ2-2; DNA: TGTGCCAGCAGTTTCTATCCGACTAGCGGGCGAACGAACACCGGGGAGCTGTTTTTT; CDR3: CASSFYPTSGRTNTGELFF
V: TRBV5-5; size: few; D: TRBD1; J: TRBJ2-7; DNA: TGTGCCAGCAGCCCAACCGGGACAGGGGTCTACGAGCAGTACTTC; CDR3: CASSPTGTGVYEQYF
V: TRBV12-3/TRBV12-4; size: few; D: .; J: TRBJ2-1; DNA: TGTGCCAGCCTATCGATTATGGGGGATGAGCAGTTCTTC; CDR3: CASLSIMGDEQFF
V: TRBV7-8; size: many; D: .; J: TRBJ2-1; DNA: TGTGCCAGCAGCTTTCGGGGGCTCTACAATGAGCAGTTCTTC; CDR3: CASSFRGLYNEQFF
V: TRBV9; size: many; D: .; J: TRBJ2-7; DNA: TGTGCCAGCAGCGTAGAGGGGGAGGGGAGCGACGAGCAGTACTTC; CDR3: CASSVEGEGSDEQYF
V: TRBV11-2; size: .; D: .; J: TRBJ1-5; DNA: TGTGCCAGCAGCTTAGGCAGGGGAGGTAACAATCAGCCCCAGCATTTT; CDR3: CASSLGRGGNNQPQHF
V: TRBV7-3; size: many; D: TRBD1; J: TRBJ2-7; DNA: TGTGCCAGCAGCGAAGGGACAGGGCCCTACGAGCAGTACTTC; CDR3: CASSEGTGPYEQYF
V: TRBV6-2/TRBV6-3; size: few; D: TRBD1; J: TRBJ2-3; DNA: TGTGCCAGCAGTTACTCAGGACAGGGCTATAGCACAGATACGCAGTATTTT; CDR3: CASSYSGQGYSTDTQYF
V: TRBV7-9; size: many; D: .; J: TRBJ2-2; DNA: TGTGCCAGCAGCTTTGACGGATCCGCCGGGGAGCTGTTTTTT; CDR3: CASSFDGSAGELFF
V: TRBV6-2/TRBV6-3; size: few; D: .; J: TRBJ2-3; DNA: TGTGCCAGCAGTTACTCCCTACGGTCCCCGAGGTCAGATACGCAGTATTTT; CDR3: CASSYSLRSPRSDTQYF
V: TRBV13; size: few; D: TRBD1; J: TRBJ1-1; DNA: TGTGCCAGCAGCTTAGGTATGGGACAGGTCTTCACTGAAGCTTTCTTT; CDR3: CASSLGMGQVFTEAFF
V: TRBV7-3; size: .; D: TRBD2; J: TRBJ2-3; DNA: TGTGCCAGCAGCCCAGCGGGGGGCAGCACAGATACGCAGTATTTT; CDR3: CASSPAGGSTDTQYF
V: TRBV6-2/TRBV6-3; size: many; D: TRBD2; J: TRBJ2-2; DNA: TGTGCCAGCAGTTACGGACTAGCATATGAGAAGCTGTTTTTT; CDR3: CASSYGLAYEKLFF
V: TRBV4-3; size: many; D: .; J: TRBJ2-5; DNA: TGCGCCAGCAGCCAAGAATTTGGGGGGCAAGAGACCCAGTACTTC; CDR3: CASSQEFGGQETQYF
V: TRBV7-6; size: few; D: .; J: TRBJ2-3; DNA: TGTGCCAGCAGGAGCGGGACAGATACGCAGTATTTT; CDR3: CASRSGTDTQYF
V: TRBV5-1; size: few; D: TRBD1; J: TRBJ1-2; DNA: TGCGCCAGCAGCTTGGTAGGGGCCGGGGGACAGGAATATGGCTACACCTTC; CDR3: CASSLVGAGGQEYGYTF
V: TRBV4-2; size: few; D: TRBD2; J: TRBJ2-3; DNA: TGTGCCAGCAGCCAAGATGAGCGGGGCTATCTCTCGGATACGCAGTATTTT; CDR3: CASSQDERGYLSDTQYF
V: TRBV4-1; size: .; D: .; J: TRBJ2-1; DNA: TGCGCCAGCAGCCCCCTCCCGTCGGGCGATGAGCAGTTCTTC; CDR3: CASSPLPSGDEQFF
V: TRBV7-9; size: .; D: TRBD1; J: TRBJ1-1; DNA: TGTGCCAGCAGCTGGGGACAGGGAGACACTGAAGCTTTCTTT; CDR3: CASSWGQGDTEAFF
V: TRBV29-1; size: .; D: .; J: TRBJ1-5; DNA: TGCAGCGTTGAATCGCCCCCCGAGCCCCAGCATTTT; CDR3: CSVESPPEPQHF
V: TRBV7-9; size: few; D: TRBD1; J: TRBJ1-1; DNA: TGTGCCAGCAGCCCCCCTGAAGGACAGGGACGTACTGAAGCTTTCTTT; CDR3: CASSPPEGQGRTEAFF
V: TRBV6-5; size: .; D: .; J: TRBJ1-5; DNA: TGTGCCAGCAGTTACTCGATAGGAGGGAGTCAGCCCCAGCATTTT; CDR3: CASSYSIGGSQPQHF
V: TRBV10-3; size: few; D: TRBD2; J: TRBJ2-2; DNA: TGTGCCACCGGGACTAGCGGTTCCACCGGGGAGCTGTTTTTT; CDR3: CATGTSGSTGELFF
V: TRBV27; size: few; D: TRBD1; J: TRBJ1-1; DNA: TGTGCCAGCACCCCCGGGTGGGACAGGGCAATGAACACTGAAGCTTTCTTT; CDR3: CASTPGWDRAMNTEAFF
V: TRBV12-3/TRBV12-4; size: .; D: .; J: TRBJ2-1; DNA: TGTGCCAGCAAAAAAGGGTTTGATGAGCAGTTCTTC; CDR3: CASKKGFDEQFF
V: TRBV5-1; size: few; D: TRBD2; J: TRBJ2-1; DNA: TGCGCCAGCAGCCCCCGGGAGGAGGGTGGCAATGAGCAGTTCTTC; CDR3: CASSPREEGGNEQFF
V: TRBV11-2; size: many; D: .; J: TRBJ1-4; DNA: TGTGCCAGCAGCTTAGAGGCAACTAATGAAAAACTGTTTTTT; CDR3: CASSLEATNEKLFF
V: TRBV20-1; size: few; D: .; J: TRBJ2-2; DNA: TGCAGTGCTAGTTCGCCCTCGGATGTAGGCGGGGAGCTGTTTTTT; CDR3: CSASSPSDVGGELFF
V: TRBV27; size: many; D: .; J: TRBJ1-5; DNA: TGTGCCAGCAGTTCCCCAGATCAGCCCCAGCATTTT; CDR3: CASSSPDQPQHF
V: TRBV4-3; size: .; D: .; J: TRBJ1-1; DNA: TGCGCCAGCAGCCCAGGACCCACTGAAGCTTTCTTT; CDR3: CASSPGPTEAFF
V: TRBV27; size: few; D: .; J: TRBJ2-7; DNA: TGTGCCAGCAGTTTTGGTGACAGCCCCTACGAGCAGTACTTC; CDR3: CASSFGDSPYEQYF
V: TRBV10-3; size: .; D: .; J: TRBJ2-2; DNA: TGTGCCATCAGTCTAGTCAGGGCCGGGGAGCTGTTTTTT; CDR3: CAISLVRAGELFF
V: TRBV9; size: .; D: TRBD1; J: TRBJ2-6; DNA: TGTGCCAGCAGCGGGAGGACAGGGGACCTCTCTGGGGCCAACGTCCTGACTTTC; CDR3: CASSGRTGDLSGANVLTF
V: TRBV4-3; size: .; D: TRBD1; J: TRBJ2-7; DNA: TGCGCCAGCAGCCCCTGGGACAGGGCCTACGAGCAGTACTTC; CDR3: CASSPWDRAYEQYF